The 13 T cell receptor beta chains presented below share a single source sample, sequenced in a study of cytomegalovirus exposure and HLA in healthy donors. PCR employed 60 Vbeta and 13 Jbeta primers. Profiled with immunoSEQ multiplex PCR; TCRdb holds only in-frame clones, not every one. The data show roughly 150,000 clones, about three quarters seen once. The sequenced sample was PBMCs. The receptors were gathered from a woman in her thirties in good health and CMV-seronegative.

V gene TRBV20-1 combines with J gene TRBJ2-7; D remains unclear. The ends were cut back, 8 bases at V and 6 bases at J, with 14 bases in the middle. The CDR3 totals 11 residues. Germline CDR1 and CDR2: DFQATT and SNEGSKA (reference sequence). This CDR3 is CSKQSGLEQYF. The CDR3 DNA reads as TGCAGTAAACAGTCCGGTCTCGAGCAGTACTTC.

The rearrangement links TRBV4-1 to TRBJ1-2; 8 bases fit TRBD1. This CDR3 spans 15 amino acids. The germline V gene has CDR1 MGHRA and CDR2 YSYEKL. The junction had 7 bases not matched to a gene; V was cut back by 0 bases and J by 7 bases. The CDR3: CASSQDARGLRGYTF. The CDR3 DNA reads as TGCGCCAGCAGCCAAGATGCCAGGGGGCTTCGTGGCTACACCTTC.

The CDR3 protein is CASSPGGTSGGEQFF. The CDR3 DNA follows: TGTGCCAGCAGCCCAGGGGGGACTAGCGGGGGGGAGCAGTTCTTC. J is TRBJ2-1 and V is TRBV7-3; TRBD2 aligns across 15 bases. From germline, CDR1 is SGHTA and CDR2 FQGTGA. The trim removed 5 bases at V and 10 bases at J, leaving 6 bases unmatched. This CDR3 contains 15 residues.

This clone occurred a few times. V is TRBV18 and J is TRBJ2-7; TRBD2 agrees at 9 bases. Germline assignment: CDR1 KGHSH and CDR2 LQKENI. The CDR3 spans 15 residues. Trimming took 3 bases from V and 2 from J; bases not matched to a gene: 5. CDR3 sequence: CASSPGSGRTYEQYV. The CDR3 region has the DNA TGTGCCAGCTCACCCGGGAGCGGGAGGACCTACGAGCAGTACGTC.

The chain is built from TRBV5-5 and TRBJ2-7, with 7 bases lining up with TRBD1. The germline gives CDR1 SGHKS, CDR2 YYEKEE (reference sequence). The CDR3 loop spans 16 amino acids. The V segment lost 0 bases and the J segment 5 bases; nucleotides outside the gene matches: 11. CDR3: CASSLGFQTGFNEQYV. CDR3 sequence (DNA): TGTGCCAGCAGCTTGGGCTTCCAGACAGGGTTCAACGAGCAGTACGTC.

The chain has TRBV18 and TRBJ2-7; 8 bases line up with TRBD1. The CDR3 extends over 15 amino acids. Germline assignment: CDR1 KGHSH and CDR2 LQKENI. Trimming at V came to 6 bases and at J to 5 bases, leaving 12 bases not matched to a gene. The chain's CDR3 is CASSRARTGGNEQYF. As DNA, the CDR3 is TGTGCCAGCTCTCGGGCCCGTACAGGGGGGAACGAGCAGTACTTC.

This sequence joins TRBV19 and TRBJ2-7; TRBD2 matches at 8 bases. In germline, CDR1 is LNHDA, CDR2 SQIVND (reference sequence). V lost 11 bases, J lost 6 bases, and 18 bases stayed unmatched. The CDR3 sequence is 15 residues long. CDR3 nucleotide sequence: TGTGCCCACCCGCCGGGAGGGGGGCCTGGGTCCGAGCAGTACTTC. As protein: CAHPPGGGPGSEQYF.

This rearrangement joins TRBV2 to TRBJ1-2; D not resolved. V lost 2 bases and J 2 bases, leaving 9 bases between the germline ends. Germline V lookup: CDR1 SNHLY, CDR2 FYNNEI. The CDR3 totals 14 residues. The CDR3 bases are TGTGCCAGCAGTGAACAACGGAGAAACTATGGCTACACCTTC. Protein product: CASSEQRRNYGYTF.

This clone came up a few times. This sequence joins TRBV4-1 and TRBJ1-6, with 7 bases that match TRBD1. This CDR3 contains 18 residues. The V segment lost 1 base and the J segment 4 bases; nucleotides outside the gene matches: 10. The V gene's germline CDR1 is MGHRA and CDR2 YSYEKL. The CDR3 sequence: CASSQADRDYPYNSPLHF. The CDR3 bases are TGCGCCAGCAGCCAAGCCGACAGGGATTATCCTTATAATTCACCCCTCCACTTT.

The rearrangement uses TRBV6-5 and TRBJ1-2; 7 bases map to TRBD1. The length of the CDR3 is 15 residues. Looked up from germline, CDR1 is MNHEY and CDR2 is SVGAGI. The J segment lost 6 bases and the V segment lost 0 bases, leaving 7 bases of the junction unmatched. DNA for the CDR3: TGTGCCAGCAGTTACTCGATTGCTACAGGGGATGGCTACACCTTC. Amino acid sequence: CASSYSIATGDGYTF.

V is TRBV5-1 and J is TRBJ1-4, with 8 bases aligning to TRBD1. The CDR3 length is 13 residues. V was pared by 4 bases and J by 7 bases, with 3 bases of the junction left unmatched. Germline V lookup: CDR1 SGHRS, CDR2 YFSETQ. In DNA, the CDR3 is TGCGCCAGCAGCGCTCAGGGGGCTGAAAAACTGTTTTTT. This sequence encodes CASSAQGAEKLFF. Full variable domain (missing parts from reference TRBV5-1 and TRBJ1-4): KAGVTQTPRYLIKTRGQQVTLSCSPISGHRSVSWYQQTPGQGLQFLFEYFSETQRNKGNFPGRFSGRQFSNSRSEMNVSTLELGDSALYLCASSAQGAEKLFFGSGTQLSVL.

CDR3 nucleotide sequence: TGTGCCAGCAGCCGAGAGGATAAAGTGTGGACAGGGGACGAGCAGTACTTC. This codes for CASSREDKVWTGDEQYF. The chain recombines TRBV14 with TRBJ2-7; TRBD1 matches 9 bases. The J segment lost 5 bases and the V segment lost 4 bases, leaving 15 bases of the junction unmatched. The CDR3 is 17 amino acids. CDR1 is SGHDN and CDR2 is FVKESK in the germline V gene.

The genes are TRBV19 and TRBJ1-2, with 9 bases aligning to TRBD1. The junction had 5 bases not matched to a gene; V was cut back by 7 bases and J by 5 bases. There are 13 residues in the CDR3. CDR1 and CDR2 from the germline V gene are LNHDA and SQIVND (reference sequence). In nucleotides, the CDR3 is TGTGCCAGTACGGGACAGGGAGAATATGGCTACACCTTC. This gives the protein CASTGQGEYGYTF.